Presented here are 10 T cell receptor beta chains from one specimen sequenced in a study of T cell repertoires in cytomegalovirus infection. TCRdb independently ran MiXCR on the reads; one entry per CDR3 protein. The sample contains a few hundred thousand distinct CDR3 sequences, roughly 16% of which appear only once. The sequencing input was PBMCs. The receptors derive from a human donor in good health (CMV status not recorded). Some clones in this sample may be carry-over from other donors' samples.

This clonotype was counted at least ten times. This chain joins TRBV4-1 and TRBJ2-3; 8 bases match TRBD1. The trim removed 4 bases at V and 2 bases at J, leaving 8 bases unmatched. The CDR3 consists of 16 residues. Germline assignment: CDR1 MGHRA and CDR2 YSYEKL. CDR3 region: CASSRQGPINTDTQYF. The DNA for the CDR3 is TGCGCCAGCAGCCGACAGGGGCCGATCAACACAGATACGCAGTATTTT.

This clonotype came up many times. The V and J genes are TRBV7-2 and TRBJ1-2; D perhaps matches TRBD1 (5 bases). Per the germline V gene, CDR1 is SGHTA and CDR2 is FQGNSA. The CDR3 totals 14 residues. V was shortened by 1 base and J by 0 bases, with 6 bases between the two germline ends. CDR3 DNA sequence: TGTGCCAGCAGCTTAGAACAGGCTAACTATGGCTACACCTTC. Amino acid sequence: CASSLEQANYGYTF.

This clonotype came up many times. V usage is TRBV7-2 and J usage is TRBJ2-3; 10 bases agree with TRBD2. V was clipped by 3 bases and J by 1 base; unmatched bases: 4. CDR3 length: 16 residues. CDR1 and CDR2 from the germline V gene are SGHTA and FQGNSA. The DNA for the CDR3 is TGTGCCAGCAGCTTGGGGACTAGCGCCGGCACAGATACGCAGTATTTT. This gives the protein CASSLGTSAGTDTQYF.

This clonotype was found a few times. This chain connects TRBV7-8 to TRBJ1-4; D remains unclear. In germline, CDR1 is SGHVS, CDR2 FQNEAQ. This CDR3 is built from 16 residues. V dropped 5 bases and J dropped 4 bases, with 17 bases sitting between them. This CDR3 is CASSRRTGFGNEKLFF. The CDR3 DNA follows: TGTGCCAGCAGCAGACGAACCGGGTTCGGTAATGAAAAACTGTTTTTT.

This clonotype was detected a few times. J is TRBJ2-1 and V is TRBV6-2 or TRBV6-3, with D possibly called TRBD1 or TRBD2 (5 bases each). The CDR3 spans 15 residues. Trimming stripped 7 bases from V and 7 bases from J, with 20 bases between. CDR1 MNHEY and CDR2 SVGEGT come from the germline V gene. The CDR3 sequence: CASKPGTYLGNEQFF. Here the CDR3 DNA reads TGTGCCAGCAAGCCGGGGACCTACCTTGGGAATGAGCAGTTCTTC.

This clonotype was observed many times. The rearrangement joins TRBV7-8 to TRBJ2-3; D is uncertain. The CDR3 totals 15 residues. Trimming removed 2 bases from V and 2 bases from J, with 11 bases in between. Per the germline V gene, CDR1 is SGHVS and CDR2 is FQNEAQ. The CDR3, as DNA: TGTGCCAGCAGCTTAAGCGTGGGCGCCACAGATACGCAGTATTTT. Protein product: CASSLSVGATDTQYF.

The genes are TRBV18 and TRBJ2-5, with D possibly matching TRBD1 (6 bases). The CDR3 totals 14 residues. Trimming stripped 3 bases from V and 2 bases from J, with 10 bases between. The germline CDR1 and CDR2 sequences are KGHSH and LQKENI. CDR3 nucleotide sequence: TGTGCCAGCTCACCGACAGGACGGCAAGAGACCCAGTACTTC. Translated, it gives CASSPTGRQETQYF.

This clonotype was detected only a few times. The chain couples TRBV28 to TRBJ1-5, with TRBD1 identical over 10 bases. The V segment lost 6 bases and the J segment 6 bases; nucleotides outside the gene matches: 5. Germline assignment: CDR1 MDHEN and CDR2 SYDVKM. CDR3 length equals 14 residues. The CDR3 spells CASSTGTGVQPQHF. Written as DNA, the CDR3 is TGTGCCAGCAGCACGGGGACAGGGGTTCAGCCCCAGCATTTT.

This clonotype occurred a few times. This rearrangement joins TRBV7-2 to TRBJ1-3; the D is unclear. This CDR3 is built from 15 residues. V dropped 3 bases and J dropped 3 bases, with 12 bases sitting between them. The germline V gene has CDR1 SGHTA and CDR2 FQGNSA. In nucleotides, the CDR3 is TGTGCCAGCAGCTTTGCGCGGGATATTGGAAACACCATATATTTT. As protein: CASSFARDIGNTIYF.

On this clonotype itself: A read error may be the cause here, since a much bigger clone is one base away. The genes are TRBV10-3 and TRBJ2-1; 7 bases map to TRBD2. The CDR3 sequence is 15 residues long. Looked up from germline, CDR1 is ENHRY and CDR2 is SYGVKD. The CDR3 DNA reads TGTTCCATCAGTGAGTCCGGGGGGAGGTCCAATGAGCAGTTCTTC. Amino acids: CSISESGGRSNEQFF.